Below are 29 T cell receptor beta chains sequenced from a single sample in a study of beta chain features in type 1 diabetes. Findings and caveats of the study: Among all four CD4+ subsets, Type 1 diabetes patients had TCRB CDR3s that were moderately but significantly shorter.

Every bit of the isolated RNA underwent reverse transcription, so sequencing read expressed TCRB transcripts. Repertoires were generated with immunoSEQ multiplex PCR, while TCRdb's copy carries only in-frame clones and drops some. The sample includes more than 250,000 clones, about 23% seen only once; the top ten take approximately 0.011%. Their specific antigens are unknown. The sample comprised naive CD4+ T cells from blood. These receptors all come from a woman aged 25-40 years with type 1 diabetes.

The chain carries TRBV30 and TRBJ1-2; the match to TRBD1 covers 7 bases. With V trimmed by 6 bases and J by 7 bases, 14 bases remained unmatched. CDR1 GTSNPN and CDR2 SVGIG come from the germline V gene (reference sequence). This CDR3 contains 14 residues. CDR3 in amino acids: CACTTGTVGFGYTF. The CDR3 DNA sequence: TGTGCCTGCACTACCGGGACAGTGGGTTTTGGCTACACCTTC.

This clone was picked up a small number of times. CDR3 protein: CASSRLAGSTGELFF. The CDR3, as DNA: TGTGCCAGCAGCAGGCTAGCGGGAAGTACCGGGGAGCTGTTTTTT. The chain combines TRBV14 with TRBJ2-2; 9 bases map to TRBD2. Germline CDR1 and CDR2: SGHDN and FVKESK. With 5 bases clipped from V and 5 bases from J, the junction kept 6 bases outside the gene matches. This CDR3 is 15 amino acids long.

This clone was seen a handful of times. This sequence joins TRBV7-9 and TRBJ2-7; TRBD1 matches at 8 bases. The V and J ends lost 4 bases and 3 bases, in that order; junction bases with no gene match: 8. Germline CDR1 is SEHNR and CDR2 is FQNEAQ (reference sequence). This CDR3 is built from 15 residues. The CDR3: CASSSGQGNRYEQYF. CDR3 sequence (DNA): TGTGCCAGCAGCTCCGGACAGGGAAATCGCTACGAGCAGTACTTC.

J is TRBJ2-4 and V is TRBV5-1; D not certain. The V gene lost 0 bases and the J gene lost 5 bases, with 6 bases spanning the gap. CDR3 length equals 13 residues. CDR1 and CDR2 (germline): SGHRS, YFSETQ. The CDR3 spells CASSLGSENIQYF. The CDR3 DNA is TGCGCCAGCAGCTTGGGGTCAGAAAACATTCAGTACTTC.

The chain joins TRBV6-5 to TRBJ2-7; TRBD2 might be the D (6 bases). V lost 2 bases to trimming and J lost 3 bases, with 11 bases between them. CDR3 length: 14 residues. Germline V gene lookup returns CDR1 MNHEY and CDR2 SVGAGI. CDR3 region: CASSYMAGIYEQYF. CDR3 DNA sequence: TGTGCCAGCAGTTACATGGCGGGGATCTACGAGCAGTACTTC.

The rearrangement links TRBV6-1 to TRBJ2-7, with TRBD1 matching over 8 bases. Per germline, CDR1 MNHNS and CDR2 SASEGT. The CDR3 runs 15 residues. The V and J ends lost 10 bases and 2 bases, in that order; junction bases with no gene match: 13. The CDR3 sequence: CAILPIRDRPYEQYF. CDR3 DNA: TGTGCCATCCTCCCCATCCGGGACAGGCCCTACGAGCAGTACTTC.

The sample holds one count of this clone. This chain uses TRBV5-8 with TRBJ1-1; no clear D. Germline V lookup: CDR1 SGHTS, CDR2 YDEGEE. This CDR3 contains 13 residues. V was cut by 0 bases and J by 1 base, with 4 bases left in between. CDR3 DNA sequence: TGTGCCAGCAGCTTGGACTGGAACACTGAAGCTTTCTTT. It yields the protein CASSLDWNTEAFF.

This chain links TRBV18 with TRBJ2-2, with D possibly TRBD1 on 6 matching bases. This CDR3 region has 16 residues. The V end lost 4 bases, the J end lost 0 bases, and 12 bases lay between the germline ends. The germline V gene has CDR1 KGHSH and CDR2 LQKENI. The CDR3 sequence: CASSQETGSNTGELFF. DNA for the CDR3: TGTGCCAGCTCACAGGAGACAGGTTCGAACACCGGGGAGCTGTTTTTT. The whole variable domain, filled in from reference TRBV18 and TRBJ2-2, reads NAGVMQNPRHLVRRRGQEARLRCSPMKGHSHVYWYRQLPEEGLKFMVYLQKENIIDESGMPKERFSAEFPKEGPSILRIQQVVRGDSAAYFCASSQETGSNTGELFFGEGSRLTVL.

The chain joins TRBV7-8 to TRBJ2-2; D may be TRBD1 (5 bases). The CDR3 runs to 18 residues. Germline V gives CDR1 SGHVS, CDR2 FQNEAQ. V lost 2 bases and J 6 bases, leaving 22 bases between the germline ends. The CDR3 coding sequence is TGTGCCAGCAGCTTAAGGCTACAGGCTCTTGAGTATGCCGGGGAGCTGTTTTTT. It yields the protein CASSLRLQALEYAGELFF. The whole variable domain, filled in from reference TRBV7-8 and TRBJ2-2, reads GAGVSQSPRYKVAKRGQDVALRCDPISGHVSLFWYQQALGQGPEFLTYFQNEAQLDKSGLPSDRFFAERPEGSVSTLKIQRTQQEDSAVYLCASSLRLQALEYAGELFFGEGSRLTVL.

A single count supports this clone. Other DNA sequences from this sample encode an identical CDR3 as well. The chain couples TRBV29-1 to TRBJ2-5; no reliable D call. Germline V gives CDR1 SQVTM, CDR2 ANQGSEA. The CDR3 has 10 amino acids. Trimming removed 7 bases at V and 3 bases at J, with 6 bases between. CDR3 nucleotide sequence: TGCAGCGGCACAGAAGAGACCCAGTACTTC. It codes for CSGTEETQYF.

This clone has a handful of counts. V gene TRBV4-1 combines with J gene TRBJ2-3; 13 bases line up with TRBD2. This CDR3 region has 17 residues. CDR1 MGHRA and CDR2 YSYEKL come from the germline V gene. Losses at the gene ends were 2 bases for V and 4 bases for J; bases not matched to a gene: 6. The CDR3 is CASSQWGLAGRADTQYF. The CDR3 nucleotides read TGCGCCAGCAGCCAATGGGGACTAGCGGGACGCGCAGATACGCAGTATTTT.

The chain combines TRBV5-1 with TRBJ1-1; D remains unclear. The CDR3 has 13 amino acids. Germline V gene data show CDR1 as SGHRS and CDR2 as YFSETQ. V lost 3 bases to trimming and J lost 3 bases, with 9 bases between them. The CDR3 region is CASSWVEDTEAFF. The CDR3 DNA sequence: TGCGCCAGCAGCTGGGTCGAGGACACTGAAGCTTTCTTT.

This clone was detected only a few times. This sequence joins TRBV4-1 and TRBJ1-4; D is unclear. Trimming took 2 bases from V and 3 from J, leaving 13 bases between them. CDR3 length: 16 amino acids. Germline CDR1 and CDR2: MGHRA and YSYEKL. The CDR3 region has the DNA TGCGCCAGCAGCCAATGGAATTGGAGGGCTAATGAAAAACTGTTTTTT. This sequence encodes CASSQWNWRANEKLFF.

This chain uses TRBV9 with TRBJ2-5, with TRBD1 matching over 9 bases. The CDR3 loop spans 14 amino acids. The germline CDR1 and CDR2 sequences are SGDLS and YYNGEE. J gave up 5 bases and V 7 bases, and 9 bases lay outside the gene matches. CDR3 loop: CASGGTGLSETQYF. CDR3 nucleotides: TGTGCCAGCGGGGGGACAGGGCTGTCGGAGACCCAGTACTTC. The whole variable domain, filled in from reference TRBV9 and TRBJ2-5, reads DSGVTQTPKHLITATGQRVTLRCSPRSGDLSVYWYQQSLDQGLQFLIQYYNGEERAKGNILERFSAQQFPDLHSELNLSSLELGDSALYFCASGGTGLSETQYFGPGTRLLVL.

CDR3 amino acids: CASKPEGSYEQYF. The DNA for the CDR3 is TGTGCCAGTAAGCCAGAGGGCTCCTACGAGCAGTACTTC. J is TRBJ2-7 and V is TRBV2, with a possible D match to TRBD2 (5 bases). The germline V gene encodes CDR1 SNHLY and CDR2 FYNNEI. This CDR3 spans 13 amino acids. V lost 9 bases and J 0 bases, leaving 12 bases between the germline ends.

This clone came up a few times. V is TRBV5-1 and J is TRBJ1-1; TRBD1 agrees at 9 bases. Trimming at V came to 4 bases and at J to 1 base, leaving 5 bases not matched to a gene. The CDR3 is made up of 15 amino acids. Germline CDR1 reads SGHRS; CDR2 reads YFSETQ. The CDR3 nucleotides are TGCGCCAGCAGCGGGGGACAGGGCCGGAACACTGAAGCTTTCTTT. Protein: CASSGGQGRNTEAFF.

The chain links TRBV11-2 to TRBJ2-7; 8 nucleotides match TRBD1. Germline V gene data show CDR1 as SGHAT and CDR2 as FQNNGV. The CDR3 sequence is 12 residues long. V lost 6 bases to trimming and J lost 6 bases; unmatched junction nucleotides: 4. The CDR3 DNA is TGTGCCAGCAGTCGACAGGGGCCCGAGCAGTACTTC. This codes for CASSRQGPEQYF.

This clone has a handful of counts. The CDR3 bases are TGTGCCAGCACGCGGGGAGGCCTCAACATTCAGTACTTC. This translates into CASTRGGLNIQYF. The V call is TRBV2, the J call TRBJ2-4; perhaps TRBD2 as D (6 bases). The CDR3 length is 13 residues. Between the trimmed V and J ends, which lost 7 bases and 7 bases, there was a span of 14 bases. Germline V lookup: CDR1 SNHLY, CDR2 FYNNEI.

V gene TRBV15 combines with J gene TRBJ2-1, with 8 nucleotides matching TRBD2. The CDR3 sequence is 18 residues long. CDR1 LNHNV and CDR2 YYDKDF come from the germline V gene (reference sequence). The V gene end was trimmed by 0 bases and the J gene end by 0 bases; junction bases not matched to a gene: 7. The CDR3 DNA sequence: TGTGCCACCAGCAGAGATTTTGGGACTAGAAGCTCCTACAATGAGCAGTTCTTC. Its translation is CATSRDFGTRSSYNEQFF.

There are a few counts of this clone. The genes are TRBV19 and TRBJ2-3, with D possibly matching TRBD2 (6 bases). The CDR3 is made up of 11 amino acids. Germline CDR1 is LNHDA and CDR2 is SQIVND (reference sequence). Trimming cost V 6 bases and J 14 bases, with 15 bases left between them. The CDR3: CASRDTRERYF. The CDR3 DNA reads TGTGCCAGTAGGGACACACGGGAGCGGTATTTT.

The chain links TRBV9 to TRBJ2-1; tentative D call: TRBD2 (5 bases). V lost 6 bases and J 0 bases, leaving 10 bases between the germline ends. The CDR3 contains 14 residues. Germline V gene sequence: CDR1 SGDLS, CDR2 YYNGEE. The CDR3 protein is CASTPGTSYNEQFF. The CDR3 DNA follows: TGTGCCAGCACCCCGGGAACCTCCTACAATGAGCAGTTCTTC.

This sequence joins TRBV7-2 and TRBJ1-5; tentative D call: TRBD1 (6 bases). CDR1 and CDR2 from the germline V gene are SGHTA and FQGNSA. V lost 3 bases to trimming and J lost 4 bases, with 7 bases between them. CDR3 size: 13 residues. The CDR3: CASSFQGNQPQHF. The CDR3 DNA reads TGTGCCAGCAGCTTCCAGGGGAATCAGCCCCAGCATTTT.

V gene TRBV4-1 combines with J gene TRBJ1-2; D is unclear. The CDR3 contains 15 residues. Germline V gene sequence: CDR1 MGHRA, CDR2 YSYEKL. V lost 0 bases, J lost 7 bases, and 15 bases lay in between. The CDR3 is CASSQEAALVSGYTF. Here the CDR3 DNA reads TGCGCCAGCAGCCAAGAGGCAGCCCTAGTATCTGGCTACACCTTC.

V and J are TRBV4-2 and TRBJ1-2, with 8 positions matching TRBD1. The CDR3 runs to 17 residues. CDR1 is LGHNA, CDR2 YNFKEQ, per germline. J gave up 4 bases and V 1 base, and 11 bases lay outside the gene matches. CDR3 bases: TGTGCCAGCAGCCAAGGATCGCAGGGGGCCTATCTCTATGGCTACACCTTC. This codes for CASSQGSQGAYLYGYTF.

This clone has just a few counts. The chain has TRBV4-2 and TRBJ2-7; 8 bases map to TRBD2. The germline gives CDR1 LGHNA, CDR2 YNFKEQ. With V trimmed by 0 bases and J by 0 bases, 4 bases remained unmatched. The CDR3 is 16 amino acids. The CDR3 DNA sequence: TGTGCCAGCAGCCAAGATTATAGCGGGATCTCCTACGAGCAGTACTTC. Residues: CASSQDYSGISYEQYF.

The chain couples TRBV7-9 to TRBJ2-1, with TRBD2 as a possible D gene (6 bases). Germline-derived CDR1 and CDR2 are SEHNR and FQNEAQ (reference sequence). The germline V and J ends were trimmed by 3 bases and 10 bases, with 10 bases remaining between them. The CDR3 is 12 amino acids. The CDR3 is CASSLTGGEQFF. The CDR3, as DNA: TGTGCCAGCAGCTTGACTGGGGGGGAGCAGTTCTTC.

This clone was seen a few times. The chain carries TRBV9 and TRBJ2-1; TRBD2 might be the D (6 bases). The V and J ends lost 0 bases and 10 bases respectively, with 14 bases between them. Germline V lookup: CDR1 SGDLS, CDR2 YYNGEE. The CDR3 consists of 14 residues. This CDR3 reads CASSVEERAGEQFF. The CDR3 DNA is TGTGCCAGCAGCGTAGAAGAAAGAGCGGGCGAGCAGTTCTTC. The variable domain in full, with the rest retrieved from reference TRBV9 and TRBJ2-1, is DSGVTQTPKHLITATGQRVTLRCSPRSGDLSVYWYQQSLDQGLQFLIQYYNGEERAKGNILERFSAQQFPDLHSELNLSSLELGDSALYFCASSVEERAGEQFFGPGTRLTVL.

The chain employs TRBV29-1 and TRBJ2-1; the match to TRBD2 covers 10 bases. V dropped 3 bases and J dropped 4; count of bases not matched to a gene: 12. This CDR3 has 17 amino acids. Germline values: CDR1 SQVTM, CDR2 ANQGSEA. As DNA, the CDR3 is TGCAGCGTTGACGCCTGGAGCGGACTAGCGGAATACAATGAGCAGTTCTTC. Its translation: CSVDAWSGLAEYNEQFF.

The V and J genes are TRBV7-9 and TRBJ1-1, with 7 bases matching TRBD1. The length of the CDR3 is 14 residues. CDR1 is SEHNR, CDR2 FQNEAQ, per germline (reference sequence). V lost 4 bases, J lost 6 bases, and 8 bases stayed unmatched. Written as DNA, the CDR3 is TGTGCCAGCAGCTCATACCGGGACAGTCCTGAAGCTTTCTTT. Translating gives CASSSYRDSPEAFF.